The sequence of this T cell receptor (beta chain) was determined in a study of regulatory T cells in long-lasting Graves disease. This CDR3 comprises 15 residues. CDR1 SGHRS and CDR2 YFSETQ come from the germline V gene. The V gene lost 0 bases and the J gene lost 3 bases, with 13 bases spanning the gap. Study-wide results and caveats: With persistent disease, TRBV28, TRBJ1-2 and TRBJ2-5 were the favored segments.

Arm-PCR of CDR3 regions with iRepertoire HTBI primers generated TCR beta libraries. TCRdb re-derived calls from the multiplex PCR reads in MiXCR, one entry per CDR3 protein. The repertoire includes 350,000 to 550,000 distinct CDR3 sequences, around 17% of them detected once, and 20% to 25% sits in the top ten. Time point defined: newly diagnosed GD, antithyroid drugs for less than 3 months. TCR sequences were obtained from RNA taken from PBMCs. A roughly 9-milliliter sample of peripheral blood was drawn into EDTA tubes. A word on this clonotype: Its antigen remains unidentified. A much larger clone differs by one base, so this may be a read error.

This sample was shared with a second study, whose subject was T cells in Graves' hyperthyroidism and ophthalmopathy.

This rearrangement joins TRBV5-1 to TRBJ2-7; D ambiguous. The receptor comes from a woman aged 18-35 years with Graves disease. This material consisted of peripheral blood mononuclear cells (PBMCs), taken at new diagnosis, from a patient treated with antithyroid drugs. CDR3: CASSLGGRIRYEQYF. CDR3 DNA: TGCGCCAGCAGCTTGGGCGGACGGATACGCTACGAGCAGTACTTC. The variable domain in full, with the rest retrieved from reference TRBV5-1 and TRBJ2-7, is KAGVTQTPRYLIKTRGQQVTLSCSPISGHRSVSWYQQTPGQGLQFLFEYFSETQRNKGNFPGRFSGRQFSNSRSEMNVSTLELGDSALYLCASSLGGRIRYEQYFGPGTRLTVT.